This T cell receptor (beta chain) was retrieved from a study of blood T cell repertoires in COVID-19. Study-wide context: Sites across the United States, Italy and Spain contributed samples from acute and convalescent COVID-19.

CDR1 is LNHDA and CDR2 is SQIVND in the germline V gene (reference sequence). The V and J ends lost 5 bases and 2 bases, in that order; junction bases with no gene match: 5. CDR3 size: 15 residues. In the source study's methods: Amplifying reference gene primers gave estimates of nucleated cell counts. The protocol was immunoSEQ multiplex PCR, while the TCRdb copy is restricted to in-frame clones and leaves out a portion. V and J calls plus clone size are reproduced from that table; the DNA served to infer D and trimming. The sample has 200,000 to 250,000 clones, about 90% seen once. This TCR was recovered from a woman in her 30s who had recovered from COVID-19. This chain links TRBV19 with TRBJ2-1; TRBD1 aligns across 8 bases. Sequenced material: peripheral blood. The CDR3 DNA is TGTGCCAGTAGTCCCCACAGGGGGGCCTACAATGAGCAGTTCTTC. Protein product: CASSPHRGAYNEQFF.